This TCR beta chain was recorded in a study of cytomegalovirus exposure and HLA in healthy donors. Overall study results and limits: Data from an earlier analysis indicated that most TCR beta V segments were productive either about 87% or about 30% of the time.

Points on this clone: Its specificity is not known.

PCR involved 60 Vbeta and 13 Jbeta primers. The assay was immunoSEQ multiplex PCR, and TCRdb's table has in-frame clones only and misses some. There are 130,000 or so clones in the sample, with 1.5% to 2% held by the top ten. Between the trimmed V and J ends, which lost 2 bases and 6 bases, there was a span of 8 bases. The CDR3 length is 13 residues. Germline V gene lookup returns CDR1 MNHEY and CDR2 SVGAGI. The sequenced material came from PBMCs. The receptor's source is a woman aged 55-69 years in good health and CMV-seronegative. The chain is built from TRBV6-5 and TRBJ1-5, with D tentatively TRBD1 (5 bases). CDR3 residues: CASSYGGTQPQHF. Written as DNA, the CDR3 is TGTGCCAGCAGTTACGGGGGGACTCAGCCCCAGCATTTT.